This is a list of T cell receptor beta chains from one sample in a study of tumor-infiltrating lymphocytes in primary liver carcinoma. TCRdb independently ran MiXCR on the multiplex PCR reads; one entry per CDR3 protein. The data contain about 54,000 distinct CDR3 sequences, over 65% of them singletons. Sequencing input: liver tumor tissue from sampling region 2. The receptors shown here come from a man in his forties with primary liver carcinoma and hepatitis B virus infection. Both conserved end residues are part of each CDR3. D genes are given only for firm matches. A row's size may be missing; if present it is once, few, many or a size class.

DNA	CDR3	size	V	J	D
TGCGCCAGCAGACCGAATATGGGGACTGAGCAGTTCTTC	CASRPNMGTEQFF	once	TRBV7-9	TRBJ2-1	-
TGCAGCGCTCTGAGGGGGACAGGGAACAACAAGCAGTTCTTC	CSALRGTGNNKQFF	-	TRBV29-1	TRBJ2-1	TRBD1
TGCGCCAGGAGCCAAAAGGGACTAACAAACTACGAGCAGTACTTC	CARSQKGLTNYEQYF	-	TRBV4-1	TRBJ2-7	TRBD2
TGCGCCATCAGTGAGACTCCCGGGCTAAATAATGAGCAGTTCTTC	CAISETPGLNNEQFF	-	TRBV10-3	TRBJ2-1	-
TGTACCAGCAGCCCTGGAGGTAGCGGGAGTGCCGGGGTGCTGTTTTTT	CTSSPGGSGSAGVLFF	once	TRBV12-3/TRBV12-4	TRBJ2-2	TRBD2
TGTGGCAGCAGCTTGGTTATCGGACTAGGCATGGGTGAGCAGTTCTTC	CGSSLVIGLGMGEQFF	-	TRBV11-2	TRBJ2-1	TRBD2
TGTGCCAGCAGCCGGGGACAGGGGGTCGTGCAGCCCCAACATTTT	CASSRGQGVVQPQHF	-	TRBV28	TRBJ1-5	TRBD1
TGCGCCAGCAGCTTGGACGAGGGTCTCGATGAAAAACTGTTTTTT	CASSLDEGLDEKLFF	many	TRBV5-1	TRBJ1-4	-
TGTGTCAGCAGTGTGCAGGGGGGACAGGATGGCTACACCTTC	CVSSVQGGQDGYTF	-	TRBV6-5	TRBJ1-2	TRBD1
TGTGCTAGCGGCTTAGACCCCTATAATTCACCCCTCCACTTT	CASGLDPYNSPLHF	-	TRBV7-8	TRBJ1-6	-
TGTGCCAGCAGCAGTGGGAGGCTCGCCGACAATGAGCAGTTCTTC	CASSSGRLADNEQFF	-	TRBV12-3/TRBV12-4	TRBJ2-1	-
TGTGCCAGCAGCTTGGACAGGGGGCCAAGGGAGACCCAGTACTTC	CASSLDRGPRETQYF	-	TRBV5-4	TRBJ2-5	TRBD1
TGTGCCAGCAGCCAATCCGGAGACGGGGGGACGGTAGAGCAGTACTTC	CASSQSGDGGTVEQYF	many	TRBV4-2	TRBJ2-7	TRBD2
TGCGCCAGCAGTGAGTCGGTGCCGACGGCCGATACGCAGTATTTT	CASSESVPTADTQYF	many	TRBV10-1	TRBJ2-3	-
TGCAGCGTTGGTCCCCGGGTCGGACATACCCCCTACGAGCAGTACTTT	CSVGPRVGHTPYEQYF	-	TRBV29-1	TRBJ2-7	-
TGTGCCAACTGCTTACTAGCCGGCGGGGAGTTGTTTTTT	CANCLLAGGELFF	once	TRBV11-1	TRBJ2-2	-
TGTGCCAGCAGTTTGGGGGGATTTGGCACAGATACGCAGTATTTT	CASSLGGFGTDTQYF	many	TRBV6-6	TRBJ2-3	-
TGTGCCAGCAGCTTAGGAGGCTATAATTCACCCCTCCACTTT	CASSLGGYNSPLHF	many	TRBV7-9	TRBJ1-6	-
TGTGCCAGCAGACTTACCCGACCCTCGGACACTGAAGCTTTCTTT	CASRLTRPSDTEAFF	-	TRBV6-1	TRBJ1-1	-
TGTGCCAGCAGTCTGACTAGCGTGTACAGTGAGCAGTTCTTC	CASSLTSVYSEQFF	-	TRBV11-2	TRBJ2-1	TRBD2
TGTGCTAGCAGCTTAGCAGGGGGGACCGAAACTTTCTTT	CASSLAGGTETFF	-	TRBV11-3	TRBJ1-1	TRBD1
-	CASSLWRGMKAGANVLTF	-	TRBV6-5	TRBJ2-6	-
TGCGTCTGCAGCTTAGCGGGAGGGCGCACAGATACGCAGTATTTT	CVCSLAGGRTDTQYF	once	TRBV5-1	TRBJ2-3	TRBD2
TGTGCCAGCAGCACCAAGATTGGTGAGCAGTTCTTC	CASSTKIGEQFF	many	TRBV5-6	TRBJ2-1	-
TGCAGCGTCGAAGATATCTCGGAGGCTCTCCTACCCTACGATGAGCAGTTCTTC	CSVEDISEALLPYDEQFF	-	TRBV29-1	TRBJ2-1	-
TGTCCCAGGAGTCAAGGGGGGGGAAGGGGCAGTGAAGCTTTCTTT	CPRSQGGGRGSEAFF	-	TRBV7-8	TRBJ1-1	-
TGTGCCAGCAGCCAGGGGGCGAGATCCTATAATGAGCAGTTCTTC	CASSQGARSYNEQFF	-	TRBV4-2	TRBJ2-1	-
TGTGCCAGCAGTACACCACGAAACGCTGAAGCTTTCTTT	CASSTPRNAEAFF	-	TRBV2	TRBJ1-1	-
TGTGCCAGCCTAACAGCTTCTAAGTATTGCTACACCTTC	CASLTASKYCYTF	-	TRBV6-6	TRBJ1-2	-